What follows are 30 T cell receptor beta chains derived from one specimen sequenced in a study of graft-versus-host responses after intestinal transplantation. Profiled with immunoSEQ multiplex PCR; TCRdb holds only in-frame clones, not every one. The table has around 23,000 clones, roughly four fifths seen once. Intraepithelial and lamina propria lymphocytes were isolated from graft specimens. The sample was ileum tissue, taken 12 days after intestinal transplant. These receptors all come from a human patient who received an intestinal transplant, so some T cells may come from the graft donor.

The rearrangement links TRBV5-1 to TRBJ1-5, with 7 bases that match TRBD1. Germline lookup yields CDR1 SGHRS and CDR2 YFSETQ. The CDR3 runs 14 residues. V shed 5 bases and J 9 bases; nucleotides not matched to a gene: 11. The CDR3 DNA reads TGCGCCAGCAGACCAGACAGGGCGCAGGGGCCCCAGCATTTT. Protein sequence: CASRPDRAQGPQHF.

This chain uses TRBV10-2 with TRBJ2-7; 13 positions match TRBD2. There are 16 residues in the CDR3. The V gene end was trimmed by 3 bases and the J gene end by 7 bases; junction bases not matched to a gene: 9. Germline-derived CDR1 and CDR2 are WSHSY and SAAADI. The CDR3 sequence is CASSDLAGTSGDEQYF. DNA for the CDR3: TGCGCCAGCAGTGACCTAGCCGGGACTAGCGGGGATGAGCAGTACTTC.

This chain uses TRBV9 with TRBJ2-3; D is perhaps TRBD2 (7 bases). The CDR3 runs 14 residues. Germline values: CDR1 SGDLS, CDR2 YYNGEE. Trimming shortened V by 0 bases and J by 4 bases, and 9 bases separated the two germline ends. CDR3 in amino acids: CASSVVGGPDTQYF. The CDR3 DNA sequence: TGTGCCAGCAGCGTAGTGGGGGGGCCAGATACGCAGTATTTT.

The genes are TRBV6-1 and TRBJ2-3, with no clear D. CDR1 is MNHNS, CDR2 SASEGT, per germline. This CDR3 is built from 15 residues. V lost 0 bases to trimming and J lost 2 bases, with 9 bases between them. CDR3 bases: TGTGCCAGCAGTGAAGCGCCGGGTCCCACAGATACGCAGTATTTT. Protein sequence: CASSEAPGPTDTQYF.

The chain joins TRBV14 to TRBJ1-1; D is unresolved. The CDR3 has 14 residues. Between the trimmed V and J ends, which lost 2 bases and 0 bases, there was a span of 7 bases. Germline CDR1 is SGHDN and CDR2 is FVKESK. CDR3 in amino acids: CASSQSGMNTEAFF. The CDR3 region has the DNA TGTGCCAGCAGCCAATCCGGTATGAACACTGAAGCTTTCTTT. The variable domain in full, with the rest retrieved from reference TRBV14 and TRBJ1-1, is EAGVTQFPSHSVIEKGQTVTLRCDPISGHDNLYWYRRVMGKEIKFLLHFVKESKQDESGMPNNRFLAERTGGTYSTLKVQPAELEDSGVYFCASSQSGMNTEAFFGQGTRLTVV.

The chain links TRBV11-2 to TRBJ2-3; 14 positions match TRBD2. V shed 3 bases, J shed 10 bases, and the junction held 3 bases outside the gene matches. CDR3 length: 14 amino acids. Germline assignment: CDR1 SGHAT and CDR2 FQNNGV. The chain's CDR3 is CASSLTSGRAPQYF. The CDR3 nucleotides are TGTGCCAGCAGCTTGACTAGCGGGAGGGCCCCGCAGTATTTT.

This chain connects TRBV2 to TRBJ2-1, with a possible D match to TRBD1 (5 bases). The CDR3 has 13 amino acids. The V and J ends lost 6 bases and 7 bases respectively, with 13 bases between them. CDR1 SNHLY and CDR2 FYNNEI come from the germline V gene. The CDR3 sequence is CASRGRVLNEQFF. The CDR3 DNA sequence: TGTGCCAGCAGGGGGCGTGTATTAAATGAGCAGTTCTTC.

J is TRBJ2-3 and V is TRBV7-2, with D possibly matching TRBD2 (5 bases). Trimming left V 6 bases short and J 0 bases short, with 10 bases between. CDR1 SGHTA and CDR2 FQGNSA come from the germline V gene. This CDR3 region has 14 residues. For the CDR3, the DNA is TGTGCCAGCAGGAGGACGGGGAGCACAGATACGCAGTATTTT. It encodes CASRRTGSTDTQYF.

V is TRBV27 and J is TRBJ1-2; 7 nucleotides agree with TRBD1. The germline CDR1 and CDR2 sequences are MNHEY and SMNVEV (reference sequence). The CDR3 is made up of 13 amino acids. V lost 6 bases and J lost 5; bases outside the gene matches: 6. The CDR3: CASSPQGLYGYTF. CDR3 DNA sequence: TGTGCCAGCAGCCCACAGGGGTTGTATGGCTACACCTTC.

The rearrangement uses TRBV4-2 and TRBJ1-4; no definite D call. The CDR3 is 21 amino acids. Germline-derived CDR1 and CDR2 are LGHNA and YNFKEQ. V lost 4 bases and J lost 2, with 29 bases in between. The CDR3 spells CASSPRPNRGGLGSTNEKLFF. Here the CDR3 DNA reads TGTGCCAGCAGCCCAAGGCCCAATCGGGGTGGGCTTGGTTCGACTAATGAAAAACTGTTTTTT.

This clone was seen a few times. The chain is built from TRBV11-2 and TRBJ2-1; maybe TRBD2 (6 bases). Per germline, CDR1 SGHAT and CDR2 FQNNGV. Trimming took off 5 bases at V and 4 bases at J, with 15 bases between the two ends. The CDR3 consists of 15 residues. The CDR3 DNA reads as TGTGCCAGCAGCCTGACCTGGGGGGTATACAATGAGCAGTTCTTC. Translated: CASSLTWGVYNEQFF.

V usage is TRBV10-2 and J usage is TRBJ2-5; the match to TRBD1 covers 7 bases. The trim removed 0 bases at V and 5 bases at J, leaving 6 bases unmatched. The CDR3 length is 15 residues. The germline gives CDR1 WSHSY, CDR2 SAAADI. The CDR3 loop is CASSESRQGVETQYF. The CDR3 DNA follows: TGCGCCAGCAGTGAGTCTAGGCAGGGGGTCGAGACCCAGTACTTC.

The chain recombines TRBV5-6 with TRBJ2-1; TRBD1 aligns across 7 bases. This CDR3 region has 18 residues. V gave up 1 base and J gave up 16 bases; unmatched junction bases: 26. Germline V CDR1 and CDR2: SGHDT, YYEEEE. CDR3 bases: TGTGCCAGCAGCTTGAGGGGAGACAGGGCCGAGCCCCAAGTCTGGGGTTTCTTC. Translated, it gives CASSLRGDRAEPQVWGFF.

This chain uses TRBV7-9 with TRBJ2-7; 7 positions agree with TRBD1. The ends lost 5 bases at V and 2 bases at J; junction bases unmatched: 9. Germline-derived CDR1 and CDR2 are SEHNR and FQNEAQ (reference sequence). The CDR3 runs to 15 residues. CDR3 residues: CASSGQASLPYEQYF. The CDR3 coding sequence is TGTGCCAGCAGCGGACAGGCAAGCCTCCCCTACGAGCAGTACTTC.

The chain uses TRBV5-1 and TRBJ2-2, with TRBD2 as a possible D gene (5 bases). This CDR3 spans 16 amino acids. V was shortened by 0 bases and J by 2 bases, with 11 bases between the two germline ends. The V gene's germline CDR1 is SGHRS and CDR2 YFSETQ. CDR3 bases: TGCGCCAGCAGCTTGGGGTCGAGCGGCAACACCGGGGAGCTGTTTTTT. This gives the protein CASSLGSSGNTGELFF. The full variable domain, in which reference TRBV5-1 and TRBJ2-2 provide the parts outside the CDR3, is KAGVTQTPRYLIKTRGQQVTLSCSPISGHRSVSWYQQTPGQGLQFLFEYFSETQRNKGNFPGRFSGRQFSNSRSEMNVSTLELGDSALYLCASSLGSSGNTGELFFGEGSRLTVL.

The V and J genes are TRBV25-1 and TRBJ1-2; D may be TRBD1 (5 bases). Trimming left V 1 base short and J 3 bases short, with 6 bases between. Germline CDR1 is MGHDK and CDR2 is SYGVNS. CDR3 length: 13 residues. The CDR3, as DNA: TGTGCCAGCAGTGAATCAGGGTACTATGGCTACACCTTC. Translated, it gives CASSESGYYGYTF.

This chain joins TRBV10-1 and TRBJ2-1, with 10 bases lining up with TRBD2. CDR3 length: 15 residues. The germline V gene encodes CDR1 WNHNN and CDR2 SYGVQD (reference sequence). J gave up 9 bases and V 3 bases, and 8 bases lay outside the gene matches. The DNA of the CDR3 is TGCGCCAGCAGTGACAGCGGGGGGGCTGTAGGTGAGCAGTTCTTC. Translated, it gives CASSDSGGAVGEQFF.

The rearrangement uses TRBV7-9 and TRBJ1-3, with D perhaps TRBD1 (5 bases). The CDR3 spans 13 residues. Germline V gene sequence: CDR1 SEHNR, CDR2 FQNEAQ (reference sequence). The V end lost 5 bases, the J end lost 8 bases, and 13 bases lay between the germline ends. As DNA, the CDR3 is TGTGCCAGCAGCACTCCCCCAGGGCACACCATATATTTT. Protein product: CASSTPPGHTIYF.

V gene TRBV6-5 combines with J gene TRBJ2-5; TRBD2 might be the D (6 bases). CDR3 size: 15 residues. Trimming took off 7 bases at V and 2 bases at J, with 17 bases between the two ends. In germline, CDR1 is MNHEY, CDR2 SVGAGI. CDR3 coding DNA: TGTGCCAGCATCGTTATCCGCGGGGCACAAGAGACCCAGTACTTC. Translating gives CASIVIRGAQETQYF.

The CDR3 spells CASSVGGGDLETQYF. DNA of the CDR3: TGTGCCAGCAGCGTAGGGGGAGGGGATTTAGAGACCCAGTACTTC. The gene calls are TRBV9 and TRBJ2-5; TRBD2 aligns across 7 bases. Germline CDR1 SGDLS, CDR2 YYNGEE. Germline trimming cut 0 bases from V and 4 bases from J; bases unmatched to any gene: 6. This CDR3 spans 15 amino acids.

CDR3 in amino acids: CASSQGQGALDEQYF. CDR3 coding DNA: TGTGCCAGCAGCCAGGGACAGGGGGCGTTGGACGAGCAGTACTTC. This chain joins TRBV11-2 and TRBJ2-7, with 12 bases fitting TRBD1. The V segment lost 5 bases and the J segment 5 bases; nucleotides outside the gene matches: 7. Germline assignment: CDR1 SGHAT and CDR2 FQNNGV. The CDR3 has 15 residues.

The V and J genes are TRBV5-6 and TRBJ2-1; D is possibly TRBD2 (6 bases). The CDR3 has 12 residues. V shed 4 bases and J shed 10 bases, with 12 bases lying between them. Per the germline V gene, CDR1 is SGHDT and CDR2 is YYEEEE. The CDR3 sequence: CASSGGDLEQFF. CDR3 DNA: TGTGCCAGCAGCGGAGGGGACCTAGAGCAGTTCTTC.

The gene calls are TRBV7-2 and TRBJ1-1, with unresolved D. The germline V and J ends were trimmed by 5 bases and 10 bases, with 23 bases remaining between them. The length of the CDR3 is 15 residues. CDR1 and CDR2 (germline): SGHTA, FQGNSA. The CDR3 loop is CASSLTPAWSAGAFF. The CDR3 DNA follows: TGTGCCAGCAGCCTTACCCCAGCCTGGAGCGCCGGAGCTTTCTTT.

CDR3: CASSEMSATNEKLFF. The CDR3 nucleotides read TGTGCCAGCAGCGAAATGAGTGCAACTAATGAAAAACTGTTTTTT. This chain uses TRBV7-9 with TRBJ1-4; D gene uncertain. V lost 5 bases, J lost 0 bases, and 10 bases lay in between. CDR3 size: 15 residues. Germline assignment: CDR1 SEHNR and CDR2 FQNEAQ (reference sequence).

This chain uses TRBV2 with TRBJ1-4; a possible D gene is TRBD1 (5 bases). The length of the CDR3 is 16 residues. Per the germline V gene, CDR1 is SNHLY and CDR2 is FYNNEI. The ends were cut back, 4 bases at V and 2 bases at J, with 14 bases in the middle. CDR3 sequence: CASSVTGERTNEKLFF. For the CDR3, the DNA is TGTGCCAGCAGTGTAACGGGGGAGAGGACTAATGAAAAACTGTTTTTT.

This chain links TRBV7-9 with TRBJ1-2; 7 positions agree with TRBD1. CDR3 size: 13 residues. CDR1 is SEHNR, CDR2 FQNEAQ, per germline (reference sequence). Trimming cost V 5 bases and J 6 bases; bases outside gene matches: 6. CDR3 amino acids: CASSRGGIDGYTF. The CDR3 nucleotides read TGTGCCAGCAGCCGAGGGGGCATCGATGGCTACACCTTC.

CDR3 sequence: CASSLGLGEKLFF. CDR3 DNA sequence: TGTGCCAGCAGCTTAGGGCTCGGGGAAAAACTGTTTTTT. The chain has TRBV7-9 and TRBJ1-4; D gene unclear. CDR3 size: 13 residues. Trimming took 1 base from V and 8 from J, leaving 8 bases between them. Germline values: CDR1 SEHNR, CDR2 FQNEAQ (reference sequence).

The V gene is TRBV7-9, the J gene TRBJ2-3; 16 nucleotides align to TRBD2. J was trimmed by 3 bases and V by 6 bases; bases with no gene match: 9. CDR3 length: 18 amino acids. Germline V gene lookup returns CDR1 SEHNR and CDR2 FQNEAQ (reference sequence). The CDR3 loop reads CASRPGLAGGWGTDTQYF. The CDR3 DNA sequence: TGTGCCAGCAGACCGGGACTAGCGGGAGGGTGGGGGACAGATACGCAGTATTTT.

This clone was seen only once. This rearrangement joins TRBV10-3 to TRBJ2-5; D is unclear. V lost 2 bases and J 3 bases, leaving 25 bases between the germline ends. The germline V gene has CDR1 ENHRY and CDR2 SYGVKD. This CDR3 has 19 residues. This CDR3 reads CAISENPRWVQTNKETQYF. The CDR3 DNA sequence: TGTGCCATCAGTGAGAACCCCCGATGGGTACAGACAAACAAAGAGACCCAGTACTTC.

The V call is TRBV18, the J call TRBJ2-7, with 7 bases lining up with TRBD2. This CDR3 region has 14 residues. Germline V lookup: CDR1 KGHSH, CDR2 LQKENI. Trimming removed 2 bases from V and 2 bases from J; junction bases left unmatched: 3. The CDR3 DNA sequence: TGTGCCAGCTCACCAAGACGGGGGGCCTACGAGCAGTACTTC. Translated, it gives CASSPRRGAYEQYF.